This entry describes one T cell receptor (beta chain). There are a few counts of this clonotype. Its antigen remains undetermined. Per-base quality was not reported, and no clone a single base away is much larger than it. Based on the germline V gene, the CDR1 and CDR2 sequences are SGHAT and FQNNGV. The germline V and J ends show losses of 4 bases and 4 bases respectively, and no gene match explains 8 bases of the junction. From its cysteine to its phenylalanine, the CDR3 spans 16 amino acids. Of all the DNA, just the CDR3 is kept, 48 bases in frame from base 1. The instrument given in TCRdb is Illumina HiSeq 1500. TCRdb ran its own pipeline on the public reads, namely fastp trimming at Q25 and MiXCR clone calling, and kept in-frame beta chains. Records with the same CDR3 protein are collapsed into one entry carrying the most frequent genes and DNA. For this sample there are about 490,000 distinct CDR3 sequences; 16% appear just once. Clones ranked in the top ten supply approximately 24% of the sample.

The data derive from a study of T cell repertoires in cytomegalovirus infection (dated by TCRdb to about 2019). At the level of the whole study: The HLA type of each donor mattered for the analysis, because public TCR beta signatures pointed to carriage of CMV infection along with the matching HLA type.

General study outcomes and caveats: Carriers of CMV infection plus the relevant HLA type were discriminated by the cumulative frequency of public TCR beta family members in the study cohort and in an independent approximately 400-donor cohort. In the ex vivo response, HLA-C-restricted CMV-specific TCR beta clonotypes were dominant, and in two of eight donors the single most frequent clonotype came from this HLA-C-restricted group.

The V and J segments used are TRBV11-2 and TRBJ2-1, with 9 bases matching TRBD2. The receptor's source is a human donor in good health (CMV status not recorded). Some clones in this sample may be carry-over from other donors' samples. Sequenced sample: CD8+ T cells from PBMCs. The nucleotides read TGTGCCAGCAGCTGGATCCGACTAGCGGTTTACAATGAGCAGTTCTTC. Translated, this gives CASSWIRLAVYNEQFF.